Below, 8 T cell receptor beta chains from the same sample are listed, as sequenced in a study of cytomegalovirus exposure and HLA in healthy donors. This PCR relied on a set of 60 Vbeta primers and 13 Jbeta primers. Some clones are missing from TCRdb's copy, which holds only in-frame ones; the method was immunoSEQ multiplex PCR. Of some 120,000 clones listed, around 70% are singletons. Sequencing used PBMCs. Every receptor here comes from a man aged 30-40 years in good health and CMV-seropositive.

The chain couples TRBV9 to TRBJ1-3; TRBD1 might be the D (6 bases). The CDR3 consists of 15 residues. The germline V gene encodes CDR1 SGDLS and CDR2 YYNGEE. Trimming cost V 4 bases and J 1 base, with 12 bases left between them. The CDR3 coding sequence is TGTGCCAGCAGCCCCCTGGACAGTTCTGGAAACACCATATATTTT. The encoded protein is CASSPLDSSGNTIYF.

This clone came up once. The chain links TRBV2 to TRBJ2-3; 12 nucleotides match TRBD2. The V gene end was trimmed by 2 bases and the J gene end by 5 bases; junction bases not matched to a gene: 2. Germline CDR1 reads SNHLY; CDR2 reads FYNNEI. The CDR3 contains 15 residues. In DNA, the CDR3 is TGTGCCAGCAGTGAACTAGCGGGGGGGGGAGATACGCAGTATTTT. This gives the protein CASSELAGGGDTQYF.

The chain joins TRBV5-1 to TRBJ2-3; TRBD2 matches 11 bases. The V gene end was trimmed by 0 bases and the J gene end by 4 bases; junction bases not matched to a gene: 7. Germline CDR1 reads SGHRS; CDR2 reads YFSETQ. The CDR3 runs to 17 residues. The DNA for the CDR3 is TGCGCCAGCAGCTTGGTTAGCGGGGGGGCCGGCGCAGATACGCAGTATTTT. Residues: CASSLVSGGAGADTQYF.

The rearrangement joins TRBV4-3 to TRBJ2-7; D might be TRBD1 (6 bases). CDR1 and CDR2 from the germline V gene are LGHNA and YSLEER. The CDR3 contains 16 residues. The V gene lost 0 bases and the J gene lost 3 bases, with 15 bases spanning the gap. The CDR3 is CASSQDVQGTLYEQYF. The CDR3 region has the DNA TGCGCCAGCAGCCAAGATGTGCAGGGGACCCTCTACGAGCAGTACTTC.

The chain employs TRBV2 and TRBJ1-6; D perhaps matches TRBD1 (6 bases). V was shortened by 6 bases and J by 13 bases, with 19 bases between the two germline ends. The CDR3 is made up of 14 amino acids. Germline V lookup: CDR1 SNHLY, CDR2 FYNNEI. The CDR3 reads CASSAHYRESPLHF. The CDR3 DNA reads TGTGCCAGCAGCGCCCATTACAGGGAATCGCCCCTCCACTTT.

V is TRBV29-1 and J is TRBJ2-5; 8 positions agree with TRBD2. Trimming cost V 5 bases and J 5 bases; bases outside gene matches: 4. Germline CDR1 is SQVTM and CDR2 is ANQGSEA. The CDR3 totals 12 residues. The CDR3 spells CSVPGGAETQYF. The CDR3 DNA reads TGCAGCGTTCCGGGGGGGGCGGAGACCCAGTACTTC. The full variable domain, with the rest looked up from reference TRBV29-1 and TRBJ2-5, is SAVISQKPSRDICQRGTSLTIQCQVDSQVTMMFWYRQQPGQSLTLIATANQGSEATYESGFVIDKFPISRPNLTFSTLTVSNMSPEDSSIYLCSVPGGAETQYFGPGTRLLVL.

CDR3 sequence reads: CATSVRGLNTGELFF. The CDR3, as DNA: TGTGCCACCAGCGTTCGAGGACTCAACACCGGGGAGCTGTTTTTT. The chain is built from TRBV15 and TRBJ2-2; D might be TRBD2 (5 bases). Trimming removed 5 bases at V and 2 bases at J, with 12 bases between. Germline V gene lookup returns CDR1 LNHNV and CDR2 YYDKDF (reference sequence). The CDR3 loop spans 15 amino acids. Full variable domain (rest looked up from reference TRBV15 and TRBJ2-2): DAMVIQNPRYQVTQFGKPVTLSCSQTLNHNVMYWYQQKSSQAPKLLFHYYDKDFNNEADTPDNFQSRRPNTSFCFLDIRSPGLGDTAMYLCATSVRGLNTGELFFGEGSRLTVL.

This clone has a handful of counts. This sequence joins TRBV10-3 and TRBJ2-7; D may be TRBD1 (6 bases). V lost 11 bases and J 6 bases, leaving 26 bases between the germline ends. Germline-derived CDR1 and CDR2 are ENHRY and SYGVKD. CDR3 size: 15 residues. CDR3 DNA sequence: TGTGCCTCACAGATCGGGAAAGACAGGCCAGCCGAGCAGTACTTC. It yields the protein CASQIGKDRPAEQYF.